A selection of T cell receptor beta chains follows, all from one sample in a study of regulatory T cells in long-lasting Graves disease. One entry per CDR3 protein results from TCRdb running MiXCR on the multiplex PCR reads. The sample has 700,000 or so distinct CDR3 sequences, around 30% seen once; the top ten hold roughly 46%. The specimen was peripheral blood mononuclear cells (PBMCs), collected when the disease was refractory, from a patient treated with antithyroid drugs. The receptors here all came from a female donor with Graves disease. The CDR3 runs from the conserved cysteine through the conserved F or W. A D gene is named only where the DNA matches it firmly. Expanded clones are given a class, and other clones once, few, many or no size at all.

J gene	V gene	D gene	CDR3 length	clone size	CDR3 DNA	CDR3 protein
TRBJ1-1	TRBV6-1	.	14	.	TGTGCCAGCAGTGAACCCGGGGGGGACACTGAAGCTTTCTTT	CASSEPGGDTEAFF
TRBJ2-7	TRBV5-1	.	15	.	TGCGCCAGCAGCTTGGCTGAGGGCCTCTCCTACGAGCAGTACTTC	CASSLAEGLSYEQYF
TRBJ2-5	TRBV29-1	TRBD1	13	few	TGCAGCTACCACAGGGGGCTTGAAGAGACCCAGTACTTC	CSYHRGLEETQYF
TRBJ1-4	TRBV6-1	.	12	.	TGTGCCATCGGGAGCACGTACGAAAAACTGTTTTTT	CAIGSTYEKLFF
TRBJ1-2	TRBV9	TRBD1	14	.	TGTGCCAGCAGCGTCCCAGGGACAGGGCATGGCTACACCTTC	CASSVPGTGHGYTF
TRBJ2-7	TRBV10-3	TRBD2	15	.	TGTGCCATCACCCGGACTAGCGGGAGGGGGTACGAGCAGTACTTC	CAITRTSGRGYEQYF
TRBJ2-5	TRBV13	TRBD2	17	few	TGTGCCAGCAGCTCCCTCCGACTAGCGGGAGGGCCAGAGACCCAGTACTTC	CASSSLRLAGGPETQYF
TRBJ1-2	TRBV10-3	.	13	few	TGTGCCATCAGTGAGGAAGGCAACTATGGCTACACCTTC	CAISEEGNYGYTF
TRBJ2-2	TRBV5-1	TRBD2	19	.	TGCGCCAGCAGCCGTCTGACTAGCGGGAGGGCCGGAGGTGCCGGGGAGCTGTTTTTT	CASSRLTSGRAGGAGELFF
TRBJ2-3	TRBV2	.	14	once	TGTGCCAGCAGGAAGGAGTACTACGCAGATACGCAGTATTTT	CASRKEYYADTQYF
TRBJ2-5	TRBV6-1	TRBD2	12	.	TGTGCCAGCAGCGGGACTAAGGAGACCCAGTACTTC	CASSGTKETQYF
TRBJ2-1	TRBV20-1	.	13	.	TGCAGTGCTAACAGGGCTCTGAGTAATGAGCAGTTCTTC	CSANRALSNEQFF
TRBJ1-1	TRBV6-1	.	11	.	TGTGTCAGCAGACTGAACACTGAAGCTTTCTTT	CVSRLNTEAFF
TRBJ1-3	TRBV29-1	.	13	.	TGCAGCGTTGTTACGATCTCTGGAAACACCATATATTTT	CSVVTISGNTIYF
TRBJ1-4	TRBV30	.	14	.	TGTGCCTGGAGTGGGGTCTCCCCTAATGAAAAACTGTTTTTT	CAWSGVSPNEKLFF
TRBJ1-1	TRBV20-1	.	13	.	TGCAGTGCTAGAGGGAAGGAAAACACTGAAGCTTTCTTT	CSARGKENTEAFF
TRBJ1-1	TRBV28	TRBD1	15	few	TGTGCCAGCAGGTGGATGACAGGGGAAAACACTGAAGCTTTCTTT	CASRWMTGENTEAFF